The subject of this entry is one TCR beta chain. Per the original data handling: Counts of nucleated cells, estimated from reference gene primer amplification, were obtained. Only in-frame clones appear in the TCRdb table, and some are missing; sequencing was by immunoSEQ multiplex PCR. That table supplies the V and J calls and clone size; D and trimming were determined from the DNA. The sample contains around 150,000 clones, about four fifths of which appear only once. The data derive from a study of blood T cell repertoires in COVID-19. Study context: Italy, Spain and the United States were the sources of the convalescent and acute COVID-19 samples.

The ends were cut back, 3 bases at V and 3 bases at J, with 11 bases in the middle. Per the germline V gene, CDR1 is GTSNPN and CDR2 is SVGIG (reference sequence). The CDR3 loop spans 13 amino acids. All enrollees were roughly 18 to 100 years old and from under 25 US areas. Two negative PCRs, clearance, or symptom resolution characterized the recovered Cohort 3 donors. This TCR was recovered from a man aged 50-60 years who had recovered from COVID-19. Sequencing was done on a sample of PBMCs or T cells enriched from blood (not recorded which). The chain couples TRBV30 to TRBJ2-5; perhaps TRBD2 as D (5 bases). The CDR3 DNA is TGTGCCTGGAGGACCATCGGGGAAGAGACCCAGTACTTC. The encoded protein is CAWRTIGEETQYF.